This T cell receptor beta chain was identified during a study of blood T cell repertoires in COVID-19. In the original processing: Reference gene primer amplification yielded estimated nucleated cell counts. Profiling relied on immunoSEQ multiplex PCR, and the TCRdb table lists in-frame clones only, not all of them. V and J calls and clone size are those listed in that table; D and trimming were worked out from the DNA. The data show about 400,000 clones, about 90% seen once. The CDR3 runs to 14 residues. With 7 bases clipped from V and 5 bases from J, the junction kept 8 bases outside the gene matches. Germline assignment: CDR1 MDHEN and CDR2 SYDVKM.

The V gene is TRBV28, the J gene TRBJ2-1; 7 bases line up with TRBD2. Input material: PBMCs or T cells enriched from blood (not recorded which). This receptor was identified in a woman younger than 45 who had recovered from COVID-19. In DNA form, the CDR3 reads TGTGCCAGCACCCTCGGGAGGAGAAACAATGAGCAGTTCTTC. Encoded protein: CASTLGRRNNEQFF.